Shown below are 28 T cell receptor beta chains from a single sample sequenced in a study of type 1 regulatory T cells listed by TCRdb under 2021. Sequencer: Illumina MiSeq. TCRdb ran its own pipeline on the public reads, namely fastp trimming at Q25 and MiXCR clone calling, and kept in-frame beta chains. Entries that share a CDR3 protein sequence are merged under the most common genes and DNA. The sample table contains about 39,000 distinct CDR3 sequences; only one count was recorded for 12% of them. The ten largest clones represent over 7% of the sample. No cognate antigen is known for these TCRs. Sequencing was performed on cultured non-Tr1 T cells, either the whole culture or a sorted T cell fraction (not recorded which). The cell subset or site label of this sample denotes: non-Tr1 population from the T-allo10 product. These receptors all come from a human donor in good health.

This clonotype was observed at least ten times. This chain's CDR3 is CASTLGDSTEGIQYF. As DNA, the CDR3 is TGTGCCAGCACCCTTGGGGACTCAACAGAGGGCATTCAGTACTTC. This chain connects TRBV6-2 or TRBV6-3 to TRBJ2-4; weak D call: TRBD2 (6 bases). The V end lost 7 bases, the J end lost 9 bases, and 22 bases lay between the germline ends. The germline CDR1 and CDR2 sequences are MNHEY and SVGEGT. The length of the CDR3 is 15 residues.

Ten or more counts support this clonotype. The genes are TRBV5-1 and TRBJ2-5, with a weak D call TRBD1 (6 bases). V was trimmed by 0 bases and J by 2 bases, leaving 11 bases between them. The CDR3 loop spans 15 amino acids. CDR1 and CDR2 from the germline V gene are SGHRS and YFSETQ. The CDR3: CASSLGQGSQETQYF. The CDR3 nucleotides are TGCGCCAGCAGCTTGGGTCAGGGGTCGCAAGAGACCCAGTACTTC.

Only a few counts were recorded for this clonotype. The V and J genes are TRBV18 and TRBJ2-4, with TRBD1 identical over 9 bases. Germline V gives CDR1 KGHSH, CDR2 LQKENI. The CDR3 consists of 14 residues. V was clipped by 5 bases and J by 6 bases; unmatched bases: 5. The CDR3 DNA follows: TGTGCCAGCTCATGGACAGGGGATTTAAACATTCAGTACTTC. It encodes CASSWTGDLNIQYF.

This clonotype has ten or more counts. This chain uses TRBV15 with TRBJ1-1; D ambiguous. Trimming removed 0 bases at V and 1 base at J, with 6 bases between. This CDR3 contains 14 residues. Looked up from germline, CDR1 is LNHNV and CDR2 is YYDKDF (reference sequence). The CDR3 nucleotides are TGTGCCACCAGCAGAGATTACTCGAACACTGAAGCTTTCTTT. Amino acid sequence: CATSRDYSNTEAFF.

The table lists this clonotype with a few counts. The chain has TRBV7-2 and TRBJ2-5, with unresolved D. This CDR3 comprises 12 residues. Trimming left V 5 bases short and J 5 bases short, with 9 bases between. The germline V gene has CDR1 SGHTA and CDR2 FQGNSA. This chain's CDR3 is CASSPVRETQYF. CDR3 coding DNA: TGTGCCAGCAGCCCTGTAAGGGAGACCCAGTACTTC.

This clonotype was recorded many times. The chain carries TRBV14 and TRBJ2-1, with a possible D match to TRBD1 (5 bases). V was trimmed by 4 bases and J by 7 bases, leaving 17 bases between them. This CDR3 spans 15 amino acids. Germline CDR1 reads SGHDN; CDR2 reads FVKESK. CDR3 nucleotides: TGTGCCAGCAGCCCGCTAGGGGCAGCCGGGAATGAGCAGTTCTTC. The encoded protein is CASSPLGAAGNEQFF. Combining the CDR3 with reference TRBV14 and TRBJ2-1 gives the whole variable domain EAGVTQFPSHSVIEKGQTVTLRCDPISGHDNLYWYRRVMGKEIKFLLHFVKESKQDESGMPNNRFLAERTGGTYSTLKVQPAELEDSGVYFCASSPLGAAGNEQFFGPGTRLTVL.

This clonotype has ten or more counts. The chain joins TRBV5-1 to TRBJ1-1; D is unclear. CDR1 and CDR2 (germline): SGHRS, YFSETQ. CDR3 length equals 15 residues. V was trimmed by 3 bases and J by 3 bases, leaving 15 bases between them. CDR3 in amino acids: CASSSGGVVDTEAFF. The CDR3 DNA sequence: TGCGCCAGCAGCTCTGGCGGGGTAGTAGACACTGAAGCTTTCTTT.

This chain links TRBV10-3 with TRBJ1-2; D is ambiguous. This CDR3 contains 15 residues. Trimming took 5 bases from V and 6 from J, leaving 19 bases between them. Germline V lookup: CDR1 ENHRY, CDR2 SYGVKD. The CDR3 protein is CAISPKTPGTHGYTF. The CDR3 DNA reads TGTGCCATCAGTCCGAAAACCCCGGGAACGCATGGCTACACCTTC.

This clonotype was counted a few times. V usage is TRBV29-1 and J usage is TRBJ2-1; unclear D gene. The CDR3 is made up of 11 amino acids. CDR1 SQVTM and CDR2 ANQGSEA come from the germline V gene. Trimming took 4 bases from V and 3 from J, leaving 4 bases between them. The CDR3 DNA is TGCAGCGTTGTGGGCTACAATGAGCAGTTCTTC. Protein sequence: CSVVGYNEQFF.

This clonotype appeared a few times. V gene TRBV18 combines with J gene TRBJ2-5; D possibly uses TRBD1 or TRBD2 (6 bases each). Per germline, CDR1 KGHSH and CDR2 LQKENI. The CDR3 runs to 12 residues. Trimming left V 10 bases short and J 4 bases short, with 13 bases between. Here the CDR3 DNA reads TGTGCCACTACACAGGGAGGAGAGACCCAGTACTTC. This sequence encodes CATTQGGETQYF.

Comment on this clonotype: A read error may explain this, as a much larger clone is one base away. The CDR3 loop is CASGGQAGAYEQYF. Written as DNA, the CDR3 is TGTGCCAGCGGCGGCCAAGCGGGCGCCTACGAGCAGTACTTC. The V call is TRBV7-3, the J call TRBJ2-7, with TRBD2 as a possible D gene (6 bases). V was pared by 8 bases and J by 2 bases, with 16 bases between. Germline assignment: CDR1 SGHTA and CDR2 FQGTGA. The CDR3 is 14 residues long.

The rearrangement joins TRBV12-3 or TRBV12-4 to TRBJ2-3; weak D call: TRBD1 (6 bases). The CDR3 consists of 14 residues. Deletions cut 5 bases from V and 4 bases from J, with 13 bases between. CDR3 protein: CASSPGQKSDTQYF. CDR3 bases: TGTGCCAGCAGTCCCGGACAGAAGTCAGATACGCAGTATTTT.

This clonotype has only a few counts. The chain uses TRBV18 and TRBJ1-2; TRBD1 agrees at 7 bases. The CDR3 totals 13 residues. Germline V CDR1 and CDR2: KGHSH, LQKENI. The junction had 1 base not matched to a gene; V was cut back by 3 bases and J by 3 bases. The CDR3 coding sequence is TGTGCCAGCTCACCCGGGACAGACTATGGCTACACCTTC. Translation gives CASSPGTDYGYTF.

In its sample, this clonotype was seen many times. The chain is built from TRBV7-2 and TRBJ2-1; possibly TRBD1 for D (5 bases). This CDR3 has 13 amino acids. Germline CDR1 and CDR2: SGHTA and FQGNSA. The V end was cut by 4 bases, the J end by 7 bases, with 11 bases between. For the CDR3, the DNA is TGTGCCAGCAGCTCCAGGGCAATGAATGAGCAGTTCTTC. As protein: CASSSRAMNEQFF. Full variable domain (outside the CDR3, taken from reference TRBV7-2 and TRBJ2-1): GAGVSQSPSNKVTEKGKDVELRCDPISGHTALYWYRQSLGQGLEFLIYFQGNSAPDKSGLPSDRFSAERTGGSVSTLTIQRTQQEDSAVYLCASSSRAMNEQFFGPGTRLTVL.

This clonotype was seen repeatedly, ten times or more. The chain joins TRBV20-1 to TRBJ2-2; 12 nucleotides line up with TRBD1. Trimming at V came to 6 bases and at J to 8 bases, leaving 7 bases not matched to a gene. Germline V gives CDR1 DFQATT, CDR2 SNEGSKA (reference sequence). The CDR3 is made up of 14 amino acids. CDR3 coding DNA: TGCAGTGCCACTTGGGACAGGGGGCCTGGGGAGCTGTTTTTT. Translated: CSATWDRGPGELFF.

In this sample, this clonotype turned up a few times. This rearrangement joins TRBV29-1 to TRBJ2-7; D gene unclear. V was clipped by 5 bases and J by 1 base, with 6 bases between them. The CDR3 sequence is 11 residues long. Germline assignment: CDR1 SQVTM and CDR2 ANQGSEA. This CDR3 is CSVFGSYEQYF. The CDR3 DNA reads TGCAGCGTTTTTGGTTCCTACGAGCAGTACTTC.

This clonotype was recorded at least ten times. CDR3 loop: CASSLGSGTSYEQYF. The CDR3 DNA reads as TGTGCCAGCAGCTTGGGTAGCGGGACCAGTTACGAGCAGTACTTC. The chain has TRBV7-8 and TRBJ2-7, with 8 bases identical to TRBD2. This CDR3 region has 15 residues. V was clipped by 3 bases and J by 4 bases; unmatched bases: 8. Germline assignment: CDR1 SGHVS and CDR2 FQNEAQ.

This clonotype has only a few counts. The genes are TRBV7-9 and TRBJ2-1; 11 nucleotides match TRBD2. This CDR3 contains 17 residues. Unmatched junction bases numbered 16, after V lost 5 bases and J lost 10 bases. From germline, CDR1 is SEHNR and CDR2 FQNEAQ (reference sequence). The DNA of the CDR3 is TGTGCCAGCAGCCCCCCCTCTGGTACTAGCGGGAGTTGGGAGCAGTTCTTC. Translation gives CASSPPSGTSGSWEQFF.

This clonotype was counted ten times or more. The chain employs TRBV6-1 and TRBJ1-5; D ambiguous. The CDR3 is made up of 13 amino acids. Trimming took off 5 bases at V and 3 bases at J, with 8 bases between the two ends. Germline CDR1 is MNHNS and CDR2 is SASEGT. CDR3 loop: CASSSHDNQPQHF. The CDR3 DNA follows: TGTGCCAGCAGTTCTCATGACAATCAGCCCCAGCATTTT.

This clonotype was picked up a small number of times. The CDR3 loop is CATSGRDRVRNEQFF. CDR3 sequence (DNA): TGTGCCACCAGTGGGCGGGACAGGGTACGCAATGAGCAGTTCTTC. V is TRBV24-1 and J is TRBJ2-1; TRBD1 matches at 9 bases. V shed 5 bases and J 6 bases; nucleotides not matched to a gene: 7. The CDR3 runs 15 residues. Germline V gene lookup returns CDR1 KGHDR and CDR2 SFDVKD.

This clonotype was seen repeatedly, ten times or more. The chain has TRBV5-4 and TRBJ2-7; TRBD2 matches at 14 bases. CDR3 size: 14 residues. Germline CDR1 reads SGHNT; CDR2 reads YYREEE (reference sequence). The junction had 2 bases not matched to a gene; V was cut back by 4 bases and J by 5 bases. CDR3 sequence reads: CASSPGLAGDEQYF. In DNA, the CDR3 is TGTGCCAGCAGCCCGGGACTAGCGGGAGACGAGCAGTACTTC.

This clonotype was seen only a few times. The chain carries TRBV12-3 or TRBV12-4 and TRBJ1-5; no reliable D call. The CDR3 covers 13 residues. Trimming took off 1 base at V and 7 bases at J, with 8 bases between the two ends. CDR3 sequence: CASSLGGEQPQHF. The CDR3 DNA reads TGTGCCAGCAGTTTAGGAGGCGAGCAGCCCCAGCATTTT.

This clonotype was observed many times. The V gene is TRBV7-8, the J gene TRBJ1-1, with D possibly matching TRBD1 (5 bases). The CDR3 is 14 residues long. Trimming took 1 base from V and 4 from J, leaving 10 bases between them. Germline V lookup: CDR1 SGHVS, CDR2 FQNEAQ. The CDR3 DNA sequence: TGTGCCAGCAGCTTAGGCGGGGGGGTCACTGAAGCTTTCTTT. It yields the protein CASSLGGGVTEAFF.

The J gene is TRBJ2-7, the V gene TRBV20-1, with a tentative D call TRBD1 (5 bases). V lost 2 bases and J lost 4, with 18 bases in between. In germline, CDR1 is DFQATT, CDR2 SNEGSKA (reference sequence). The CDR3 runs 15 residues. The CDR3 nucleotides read TGCAGTGCTAGAAGCAGTCAGGGTACTCTGTACGAGCAGTACTTC. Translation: CSARSSQGTLYEQYF.

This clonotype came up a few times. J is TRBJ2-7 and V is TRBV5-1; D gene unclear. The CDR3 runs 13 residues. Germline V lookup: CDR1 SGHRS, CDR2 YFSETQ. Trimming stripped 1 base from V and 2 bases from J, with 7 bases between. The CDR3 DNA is TGCGCCAGCAGCTTGACTGGGACCTACGAGCAGTACTTC. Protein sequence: CASSLTGTYEQYF.

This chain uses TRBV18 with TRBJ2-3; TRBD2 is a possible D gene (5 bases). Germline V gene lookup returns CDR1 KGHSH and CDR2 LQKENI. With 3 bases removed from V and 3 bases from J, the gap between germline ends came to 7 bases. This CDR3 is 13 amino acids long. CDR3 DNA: TGTGCCAGCTCACCGGACTTTACAGATACGCAGTATTTT. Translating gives CASSPDFTDTQYF.

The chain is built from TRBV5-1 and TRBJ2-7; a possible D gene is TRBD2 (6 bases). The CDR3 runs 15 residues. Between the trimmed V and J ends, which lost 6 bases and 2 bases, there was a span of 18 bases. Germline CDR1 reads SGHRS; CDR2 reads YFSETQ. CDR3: CASMPPGTGTYEQYF. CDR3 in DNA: TGCGCCAGCATGCCACCCGGGACTGGGACCTACGAGCAGTACTTC.

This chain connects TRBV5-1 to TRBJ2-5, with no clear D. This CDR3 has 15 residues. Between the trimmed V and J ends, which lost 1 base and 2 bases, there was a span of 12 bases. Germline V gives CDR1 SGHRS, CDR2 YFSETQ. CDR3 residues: CASSLFPDLQETQYF. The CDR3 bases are TGCGCCAGCAGCTTGTTCCCAGATCTACAAGAGACCCAGTACTTC.